The 27 T cell receptor beta chains presented below share a single source sample, sequenced in a study of shared clonotypes between healthy human individuals. Data came from immunoSEQ multiplex PCR; TCRdb stores just in-frame clones and leaves some out. Of a few million clones listed, 80% to 95% are singletons. The sequenced sample consisted of naive CD4+ T cells from PBMCs. Subset given: CD45RA+ positively selected. These receptor sequences come from a man aged 18 to 35 in good health. Some clones in this sample may be carry-over from other donors' samples.

This clone has more than one count but fewer than ten. The sample has other DNA sequences that encode this CDR3 too. This chain connects TRBV19 to TRBJ2-7; unclear D gene. CDR3 size: 11 residues. The V end lost 1 base, the J end lost 6 bases, and 4 bases lay between the germline ends. CDR1 LNHDA and CDR2 SQIVND come from the germline V gene (reference sequence). The CDR3 DNA follows: TGTGCCAGTAGTATAGGCCGCGAGCAGTACTTC. It translates to CASSIGREQYF.

The rearrangement links TRBV10-3 to TRBJ2-2; D may be TRBD1 (5 bases). V was clipped by 4 bases and J by 4 bases, with 13 bases between them. This CDR3 comprises 15 residues. Germline CDR1 reads ENHRY; CDR2 reads SYGVKD. The CDR3 loop reads CAISGHQGSTGELFF. The CDR3 region has the DNA TGTGCCATCAGTGGGCACCAGGGAAGCACCGGGGAGCTGTTTTTT.

The chain joins TRBV19 to TRBJ1-2; D is undetermined. The germline V gene encodes CDR1 LNHDA and CDR2 SQIVND (reference sequence). The germline V and J ends were trimmed by 0 bases and 3 bases, with 11 bases remaining between them. The CDR3 covers 15 residues. The CDR3, as DNA: TGTGCCAGTAGTATAGATCGCCAGACCTACTATGGCTACACCTTC. Protein product: CASSIDRQTYYGYTF.

Comment on this clone: The sample carries other DNA sequences with the same CDR3. The rearrangement links TRBV7-2 to TRBJ2-5; TRBD2 matches 9 bases. From germline, CDR1 is SGHTA and CDR2 FQGNSA. V shed 4 bases and J 5 bases; nucleotides not matched to a gene: 5. This CDR3 region has 14 residues. The CDR3 DNA reads as TGTGCCAGCAGCTCCGGGACTAGCCGGGAGACCCAGTACTTC. It specifies CASSSGTSRETQYF.

The chain links TRBV5-4 to TRBJ2-2, with unresolved D. Germline loops: CDR1 SGHNT, CDR2 YYREEE (reference sequence). The CDR3 sequence is 17 residues long. Trimming shortened V by 4 bases and J by 1 base, and 17 bases separated the two germline ends. In DNA form, the CDR3 reads TGTGCCAGCAGCCCCGGGCCTGACTCACGGAACACCGGGGAGCTGTTTTTT. This codes for CASSPGPDSRNTGELFF.

With regard to this clone: The sample contains more than one DNA sequence encoding this CDR3. This chain uses TRBV28 with TRBJ1-2, with no clear D. The CDR3 covers 14 residues. With 3 bases removed from V and 4 bases from J, the gap between germline ends came to 12 bases. Germline-derived CDR1 and CDR2 are MDHEN and SYDVKM. CDR3 protein: CASSFRDRAYGYTF. CDR3 bases: TGTGCCAGCAGTTTTAGGGATAGGGCCTATGGCTACACCTTC.

CDR3: CASNRTRDSGANVLTF. Written as DNA, the CDR3 is TGCGCCAGCAACAGGACCCGGGACTCTGGGGCCAACGTCCTGACTTTC. The chain employs TRBV5-1 and TRBJ2-6; D possibly uses TRBD1 or TRBD2 (5 bases each). Germline-derived CDR1 and CDR2 are SGHRS and YFSETQ. The CDR3 is made up of 16 amino acids. Trimming shortened V by 6 bases and J by 0 bases, and 13 bases separated the two germline ends. Combining the CDR3 with reference TRBV5-1 and TRBJ2-6 gives the whole variable domain KAGVTQTPRYLIKTRGQQVTLSCSPISGHRSVSWYQQTPGQGLQFLFEYFSETQRNKGNFPGRFSGRQFSNSRSEMNVSTLELGDSALYLCASNRTRDSGANVLTFGAGSRLTVL.

The genes are TRBV27 and TRBJ2-2; D is possibly TRBD2 (6 bases). The CDR3 consists of 17 residues. Per germline, CDR1 MNHEY and CDR2 SMNVEV (reference sequence). V was shortened by 3 bases and J by 6 bases, with 20 bases between the two germline ends. The DNA of the CDR3 is TGTGCCAGCAGTTTTTGGGTACCTAGCGATCGGTCCGGGGAGCTGTTTTTT. Translating gives CASSFWVPSDRSGELFF.

The J gene is TRBJ2-7, the V gene TRBV29-1, with D possibly matching TRBD2 (5 bases). The germline V gene encodes CDR1 SQVTM and CDR2 ANQGSEA. CDR3 size: 11 residues. With 6 bases removed from V and 5 bases from J, the gap between germline ends came to 11 bases. In nucleotides, the CDR3 is TGCAGCGTGGCCCGAGCGGACGAGCAGTACTTC. Protein product: CSVARADEQYF.

The CDR3 DNA reads as TGCGCCAGCAGCTTGTGGGGGACAGTAAGCTCTGGAAACACCATATATTTT. This sequence encodes CASSLWGTVSSGNTIYF. The chain links TRBV5-1 to TRBJ1-3; TRBD1 matches at 7 bases. The V gene end was trimmed by 1 base and the J gene end by 0 bases; junction bases not matched to a gene: 7. Germline V gene data show CDR1 as SGHRS and CDR2 as YFSETQ. This CDR3 is 17 amino acids long.

The table lists this clone with a count of one. The chain combines TRBV7-9 with TRBJ1-3; the match to TRBD1 covers 8 bases. Per the germline V gene, CDR1 is SEHNR and CDR2 is FQNEAQ (reference sequence). CDR3 length: 19 residues. Trimming took 6 bases from V and 0 from J; bases not matched to a gene: 16. CDR3 residues: CASRLPTGVLYSSGNTIYF. The CDR3 coding sequence is TGTGCCAGCAGATTACCGACAGGGGTGCTCTATTCCTCTGGAAACACCATATATTTT. Using reference TRBV7-9 and TRBJ1-3 for the parts outside the CDR3, the full variable domain is DTGVSQNPRHKITKRGQNVTFRCDPISEHNRLYWYRQTLGQGPEFLTYFQNEAQLEKSRLLSDRFSAERPKGSFSTLEIQRTEQGDSAMYLCASRLPTGVLYSSGNTIYFGEGSWLTVV.

The rearrangement uses TRBV5-1 and TRBJ2-3, with D possibly TRBD2 on 6 matching bases. V was cut by 3 bases and J by 11 bases, with 16 bases left in between. Germline CDR1 SGHRS, CDR2 YFSETQ. This CDR3 comprises 13 residues. CDR3 DNA sequence: TGCGCCAGCAGCTATGGACGGACTACCGGGCAGTATTTT. Amino acids: CASSYGRTTGQYF. The full variable domain, its missing parts supplied by reference TRBV5-1 and TRBJ2-3, is KAGVTQTPRYLIKTRGQQVTLSCSPISGHRSVSWYQQTPGQGLQFLFEYFSETQRNKGNFPGRFSGRQFSNSRSEMNVSTLELGDSALYLCASSYGRTTGQYFGPGTRLTVL.

This clone was seen once. The V gene is TRBV5-1, the J gene TRBJ2-7; tentatively, D is TRBD1 or TRBD2 (5 bases each). Germline CDR1 SGHRS, CDR2 YFSETQ. The CDR3 is 14 residues long. Trimming cost V 2 bases and J 2 bases, with 11 bases left between them. The CDR3 loop is CASSFEGPTYEQYF. CDR3 nucleotides: TGCGCCAGCAGCTTTGAGGGGCCGACCTACGAGCAGTACTTC.

The chain joins TRBV5-4 to TRBJ1-4; D is undetermined. Germline CDR1 is SGHNT and CDR2 is YYREEE (reference sequence). V dropped 1 base and J dropped 0 bases, with 13 bases sitting between them. There are 17 residues in the CDR3. The CDR3 nucleotides are TGTGCCAGCAGCTTGTATTCGCTCCGCGCAACTAATGAAAAACTGTTTTTT. Residues: CASSLYSLRATNEKLFF.

This chain links TRBV5-5 with TRBJ2-7, with D possibly TRBD2 on 6 matching bases. The CDR3 has 16 residues. Germline V gene lookup returns CDR1 SGHKS and CDR2 YYEKEE (reference sequence). V was shortened by 3 bases and J by 2 bases, with 18 bases between the two germline ends. The CDR3 region has the DNA TGTGCCAGCAGCTCTACCCCCGGGACTTCAACCTACGAGCAGTACTTC. It codes for CASSSTPGTSTYEQYF.

The chain recombines TRBV19 with TRBJ1-2; TRBD1 is a possible D gene (6 bases). Germline CDR1 reads LNHDA; CDR2 reads SQIVND (reference sequence). V was trimmed by 5 bases and J by 5 bases, leaving 24 bases between them. The length of the CDR3 is 17 residues. CDR3 coding DNA: TGTGCCAGTAGTCCATACAGGGCCGACCTACAACTTTATGGCTACACCTTC. It translates to CASSPYRADLQLYGYTF.

The V call is TRBV7-2, the J call TRBJ2-7; TRBD1 matches 8 bases. The V and J ends lost 1 base and 4 bases, in that order; junction bases with no gene match: 0. Germline V gives CDR1 SGHTA, CDR2 FQGNSA. This CDR3 is 13 amino acids long. CDR3 region: CASSLGDRYEQYF. Written as DNA, the CDR3 is TGTGCCAGCAGCTTAGGGGACAGGTACGAGCAGTACTTC.

The chain is built from TRBV15 and TRBJ2-5; D not resolved. The CDR3 runs to 14 residues. The germline gives CDR1 LNHNV, CDR2 YYDKDF (reference sequence). Trimming left V 3 bases short and J 4 bases short, with 12 bases between. Here the CDR3 reads CATSRTTWLETQYF. CDR3 bases: TGTGCCACCAGCAGGACGACATGGTTAGAGACCCAGTACTTC.

This chain uses TRBV5-1 with TRBJ1-1; the D gene is possibly TRBD1 (6 bases). Trimming removed 3 bases from V and 4 bases from J, with 19 bases in between. The CDR3 extends over 16 amino acids. Germline V lookup: CDR1 SGHRS, CDR2 YFSETQ. The CDR3 coding sequence is TGCGCCAGCAGCTCCGACCTTTACACAGGGTCCACTGAAGCTTTCTTT. Protein sequence: CASSSDLYTGSTEAFF.

This chain uses TRBV2 with TRBJ1-4, with a possible D match to TRBD1 (5 bases). CDR1 and CDR2 from the germline V gene are SNHLY and FYNNEI. The V gene lost 4 bases and the J gene lost 7 bases, with 16 bases spanning the gap. This CDR3 has 15 residues. CDR3 sequence reads: CASSGQTAGGEKLFF. The CDR3 DNA reads TGTGCCAGCAGTGGTCAGACAGCGGGAGGTGAAAAACTGTTTTTT.

Regarding this clone: Other DNA sequences in this sample translate to the same CDR3. The rearrangement uses TRBV2 and TRBJ2-7; a possible D gene is TRBD2 (5 bases). Deletions cut 8 bases from V and 0 bases from J, with 5 bases between. Per the germline V gene, CDR1 is SNHLY and CDR2 is FYNNEI. This CDR3 contains 11 residues. In nucleotides, the CDR3 is TGTGCCAGCGGGAGCTCCTACGAGCAGTACTTC. Translated: CASGSSYEQYF.

V gene TRBV7-7 combines with J gene TRBJ2-7; 11 bases agree with TRBD1. Germline assignment: CDR1 SSHAT and CDR2 FNYEAQ (reference sequence). This CDR3 comprises 15 residues. V shed 5 bases and J 3 bases; nucleotides not matched to a gene: 6. DNA for the CDR3: TGTGCCAGCAGCCCCGGGACAGGGGGGTACTACGAGCAGTACTTC. Translation: CASSPGTGGYYEQYF.

The J gene is TRBJ2-5, the V gene TRBV10-3; a possible D gene is TRBD1 (6 bases). The germline V and J ends were trimmed by 4 bases and 2 bases, with 8 bases remaining between them. The CDR3 sequence is 13 residues long. The germline V gene has CDR1 ENHRY and CDR2 SYGVKD. The CDR3 is CAISGQVQETQYF. The CDR3 region has the DNA TGTGCCATCAGTGGACAGGTACAAGAGACCCAGTACTTC.

The gene calls are TRBV29-1 and TRBJ2-5; 7 nucleotides agree with TRBD1. Per the germline V gene, CDR1 is SQVTM and CDR2 is ANQGSEA. CDR3 length: 13 residues. With V trimmed by 6 bases and J by 2 bases, 6 bases remained unmatched. This CDR3 is CSVDRVEQETQYF. The CDR3 bases are TGCAGCGTCGACAGGGTAGAGCAAGAGACCCAGTACTTC.

The chain employs TRBV9 and TRBJ1-1, with 7 positions matching TRBD1. Germline V CDR1 and CDR2: SGDLS, YYNGEE. With V trimmed by 4 bases and J by 6 bases, 12 bases remained unmatched. The CDR3 consists of 15 residues. The CDR3 here is CASSPQGGVIAEAFF. In DNA form, the CDR3 reads TGTGCCAGCAGCCCCCAGGGGGGGGTTATTGCTGAAGCTTTCTTT.

The rearrangement uses TRBV5-1 and TRBJ1-1, with D possibly matching TRBD1 (5 bases). This CDR3 has 14 amino acids. Trimming took 0 bases from V and 3 from J, leaving 9 bases between them. Germline V CDR1 and CDR2: SGHRS, YFSETQ. CDR3 in amino acids: CASSLVTGHTEAFF. In nucleotides, the CDR3 is TGCGCCAGCAGCTTGGTGACGGGACACACTGAAGCTTTCTTT.

The rearrangement uses TRBV7-9 and TRBJ1-1; D perhaps matches TRBD1 (5 bases). The V end was cut by 2 bases, the J end by 3 bases, with 13 bases between. CDR1 and CDR2 (germline): SEHNR, FQNEAQ (reference sequence). CDR3 length equals 15 residues. Written as DNA, the CDR3 is TGTGCCAGCAGCTTATTGCGGGGGAGGGACACTGAAGCTTTCTTT. Translated, it gives CASSLLRGRDTEAFF. The full variable domain, completed using reference TRBV7-9 and TRBJ1-1, is DTGVSQNPRHKITKRGQNVTFRCDPISEHNRLYWYRQTLGQGPEFLTYFQNEAQLEKSRLLSDRFSAERPKGSFSTLEIQRTEQGDSAMYLCASSLLRGRDTEAFFGQGTRLTVV.